One and the same sample provided the 28 T cell receptor beta chains below, sequenced in a study of T cell responses to AZD1222 COVID-19 vaccine. The data were produced by immunoSEQ multiplex PCR, yet TCRdb's version contains in-frame clones alone and is incomplete. The sample has around 140,000 clones, more than 85% seen once. This specimen was peripheral blood, taken on day 0 of AZD1222 vaccination. The source of these receptors is an adult in good health.

The chain links TRBV20-1 to TRBJ1-1, with D possibly TRBD1 on 5 matching bases. Trimming took 4 bases from V and 5 from J, leaving 5 bases between them. The CDR3 is made up of 10 amino acids. The V gene's germline CDR1 is DFQATT and CDR2 SNEGSKA (reference sequence). CDR3 nucleotides: TGCAGTGCTACAGGGACTGAAGCTTTCTTT. As protein: CSATGTEAFF.

The J gene is TRBJ2-3, the V gene TRBV7-2, with 7 bases fitting TRBD2. The J segment lost 7 bases and the V segment lost 0 bases, leaving 7 bases of the junction unmatched. The CDR3 is 15 residues long. CDR1 and CDR2 from the germline V gene are SGHTA and FQGNSA. The CDR3, as DNA: TGTGCCAGCAGCTTAGCTGGCGGGGGAAGGAATACGCAGTATTTT. Translation gives CASSLAGGGRNTQYF.

The chain couples TRBV11-2 to TRBJ2-7; 7 positions agree with TRBD1. V gave up 5 bases and J gave up 2 bases; unmatched junction bases: 9. Germline-derived CDR1 and CDR2 are SGHAT and FQNNGV. The CDR3 is made up of 15 amino acids. In nucleotides, the CDR3 is TGTGCCAGCAGCCTGACAGGGCCCTTTACCTACGAGCAGTACTTC. Translated: CASSLTGPFTYEQYF.

This chain links TRBV27 with TRBJ1-6, with D possibly TRBD1 on 5 matching bases. The CDR3 spans 13 residues. The V gene lost 6 bases and the J gene lost 6 bases, with 9 bases spanning the gap. Germline V gene lookup returns CDR1 MNHEY and CDR2 SMNVEV (reference sequence). The DNA of the CDR3 is TGTGCCAGCAGGTGGGACTTTAATTCACCCCTCCACTTT. This gives the protein CASRWDFNSPLHF.

The V call is TRBV6-1, the J call TRBJ2-7; D gene uncertain. Germline V lookup: CDR1 MNHNS, CDR2 SASEGT. The V and J ends lost 2 bases and 2 bases respectively, with 7 bases between them. CDR3 length: 13 residues. This chain's CDR3 is CASSERIPYEQYF. CDR3 DNA sequence: TGTGCCAGCAGTGAAAGAATACCCTACGAGCAGTACTTC.

The CDR3 coding sequence is TGTGCCAGCAGCCAAGAGACCTCAGGCAATGAGCAGTTCTTC. Protein product: CASSQETSGNEQFF. V and J are TRBV4-2 and TRBJ2-1; no clear D gene. Germline V gene data show CDR1 as LGHNA and CDR2 as YNFKEQ. CDR3 length equals 14 residues. V was trimmed by 0 bases and J by 6 bases, leaving 9 bases between them.

The J gene is TRBJ2-2, the V gene TRBV11-3; D remains unclear. The V gene lost 6 bases and the J gene lost 5 bases, with 16 bases spanning the gap. Germline V CDR1 and CDR2: SGHNT, YENEEA. CDR3 length: 15 residues. The CDR3 DNA reads as TGTGCCAGCAGTCCAGGAGATGTCGGGACCGGGGAGCTGTTTTTT. This codes for CASSPGDVGTGELFF.

The chain is built from TRBV4-1 and TRBJ1-1, with D perhaps TRBD1 (5 bases). V gave up 4 bases and J gave up 1 base, with 25 bases separating them. CDR3 length equals 19 residues. Germline loops: CDR1 MGHRA, CDR2 YSYEKL. The CDR3 here is CASSPKTQEMGTGNTEAFF. The CDR3 coding sequence is TGCGCCAGCAGCCCCAAAACACAGGAAATGGGAACCGGGAACACTGAAGCTTTCTTT.

The chain links TRBV19 to TRBJ1-5, with D possibly TRBD1 on 5 matching bases. This CDR3 is 15 amino acids long. V lost 3 bases and J lost 2, with 11 bases in between. Germline assignment: CDR1 LNHDA and CDR2 SQIVND (reference sequence). The CDR3 region has the DNA TGTGCCAGTAGTATGGGGCGTTTGGGCAATCAGCCCCAGCATTTT. Amino acids: CASSMGRLGNQPQHF.

The CDR3 sequence is CASSRSGSRYEQYF. In nucleotides, the CDR3 is TGTGCCAGCAGTAGGAGCGGGAGTCGGTACGAGCAGTACTTC. The rearrangement uses TRBV27 and TRBJ2-7; the match to TRBD2 covers 8 bases. Germline CDR1 reads MNHEY; CDR2 reads SMNVEV (reference sequence). V shed 5 bases and J 4 bases; nucleotides not matched to a gene: 7. The CDR3 is made up of 14 amino acids.

The CDR3 nucleotides are TGTGCCAGCAGCTTAGGTCCGTCTAGCGGGATAAATGAGCAGTTCTTC. Protein product: CASSLGPSSGINEQFF. This chain joins TRBV5-6 and TRBJ2-1; 9 nucleotides agree with TRBD2. V lost 2 bases and J lost 7; bases outside the gene matches: 10. The length of the CDR3 is 16 residues. Germline lookup yields CDR1 SGHDT and CDR2 YYEEEE.

J is TRBJ1-1 and V is TRBV7-9; the D is unclear. With 7 bases removed from V and 1 base from J, the gap between germline ends came to 13 bases. The germline gives CDR1 SEHNR, CDR2 FQNEAQ (reference sequence). The CDR3 length is 14 residues. Here the CDR3 reads CASIQTSQNTEAFF. The CDR3 DNA sequence: TGTGCCAGCATCCAGACCAGCCAGAACACTGAAGCTTTCTTT.

The chain couples TRBV18 to TRBJ2-7, with D possibly called TRBD1 or TRBD2 (5 bases each). Germline V CDR1 and CDR2: KGHSH, LQKENI. Trimming took 1 base from V and 5 from J, leaving 9 bases between them. This CDR3 comprises 13 residues. As DNA, the CDR3 is TGTGCCAGCTCACCACGGGACGCTGACGAGCAGTACTTC. This codes for CASSPRDADEQYF. The full variable domain, rest sourced from reference TRBV18 and TRBJ2-7, is NAGVMQNPRHLVRRRGQEARLRCSPMKGHSHVYWYRQLPEEGLKFMVYLQKENIIDESGMPKERFSAEFPKEGPSILRIQQVVRGDSAAYFCASSPRDADEQYFGPGTRLTVT.

The rearrangement links TRBV7-9 to TRBJ1-1, with D unclear. Trimming pared 7 bases from V and 2 bases from J, leaving 5 bases between. The germline gives CDR1 SEHNR, CDR2 FQNEAQ (reference sequence). There are 11 residues in the CDR3. CDR3 sequence reads: CASTKNTEAFF. The DNA for the CDR3 is TGTGCCAGCACCAAAAACACTGAAGCTTTCTTT.

The genes are TRBV28 and TRBJ2-7; D is ambiguous. CDR1 and CDR2 from the germline V gene are MDHEN and SYDVKM. The CDR3 totals 14 residues. V dropped 4 bases and J dropped 0 bases, with 10 bases sitting between them. The CDR3 loop reads CASSSHLSSYEQYF. CDR3 sequence (DNA): TGTGCCAGCAGTTCGCACCTAAGCTCCTACGAGCAGTACTTC.

The V call is TRBV10-2, the J call TRBJ2-7; D remains ambiguous. The CDR3 has 12 residues. Germline V lookup: CDR1 WSHSY, CDR2 SAAADI. The V end was cut by 4 bases, the J end by 0 bases, with 4 bases between. The CDR3 protein is CASSAPSYEQYF. The CDR3 bases are TGCGCCAGCAGTGCCCCCTCCTACGAGCAGTACTTC.

This chain joins TRBV27 and TRBJ2-2; D not resolved. Per germline, CDR1 MNHEY and CDR2 SMNVEV (reference sequence). This CDR3 contains 12 residues. Deletions cut 4 bases from V and 4 bases from J, with 4 bases between. The CDR3 is CASSSLTGELFF. CDR3 nucleotides: TGTGCCAGCAGTTCCCTCACCGGGGAGCTGTTTTTT.

CDR3 bases: TGTGCCAGTATCTTGAACACTGAAGCTTTCTTT. This codes for CASILNTEAFF. V and J are TRBV2 and TRBJ1-1; D is unresolved. This CDR3 is built from 11 residues. Trimming removed 9 bases at V and 0 bases at J, with 5 bases between. CDR1 is SNHLY, CDR2 FYNNEI, per germline.

The CDR3 bases are TGTGCCAGCAGACAGGACAGGGACGTCTCCTACGAGCAGTACTTC. Its translation: CASRQDRDVSYEQYF. This chain uses TRBV7-8 with TRBJ2-7, with 8 bases fitting TRBD1. V dropped 6 bases and J dropped 0; count of bases not matched to a gene: 7. The CDR3 runs 15 residues. The germline V gene has CDR1 SGHVS and CDR2 FQNEAQ.

V gene TRBV12-3 or TRBV12-4 combines with J gene TRBJ1-5; D not certain. The CDR3 sequence is 13 residues long. V gave up 2 bases and J gave up 2 bases, with 4 bases separating them. The CDR3 here is CASSLKGNQPQHF. The DNA for the CDR3 is TGTGCCAGCAGTTTAAAGGGCAATCAGCCCCAGCATTTT.

The chain uses TRBV7-8 and TRBJ1-4; D unresolved. The CDR3 spans 14 residues. Looked up from germline, CDR1 is SGHVS and CDR2 is FQNEAQ. Trimming took 1 base from V and 7 from J, leaving 10 bases between them. CDR3 residues: CASSLGRGGEKLFF. The CDR3 DNA follows: TGTGCCAGCAGCTTAGGGCGAGGTGGTGAAAAACTGTTTTTT.

The chain joins TRBV7-2 to TRBJ2-1; 12 positions agree with TRBD2. This CDR3 spans 18 amino acids. Germline CDR1 and CDR2: SGHTA and FQGNSA. The V gene end was trimmed by 1 base and the J gene end by 4 bases; junction bases not matched to a gene: 8. The CDR3 spells CASSLGPSGGVGYNEQFF. In nucleotides, the CDR3 is TGTGCCAGCAGCTTAGGGCCTAGCGGGGGGGTAGGTTACAATGAGCAGTTCTTC.

V and J are TRBV10-3 and TRBJ1-2; tentative D call: TRBD1 (6 bases). Germline-derived CDR1 and CDR2 are ENHRY and SYGVKD. The CDR3 has 12 amino acids. Trimming removed 10 bases at V and 4 bases at J, with 13 bases between. The CDR3 reads CATSDRFYGYTF. The CDR3 nucleotides are TGTGCCACGTCAGACAGGTTCTATGGCTACACCTTC.

This chain joins TRBV29-1 and TRBJ2-5; TRBD2 matches 9 bases. The J segment lost 6 bases and the V segment lost 2 bases, leaving 13 bases of the junction unmatched. Germline assignment: CDR1 SQVTM and CDR2 ANQGSEA. The CDR3 is 16 residues long. CDR3 sequence reads: CSVESLGRGGVQTQYF. The CDR3 coding sequence is TGCAGCGTTGAAAGTTTGGGGCGGGGGGGCGTGCAGACCCAGTACTTC.

The CDR3 coding sequence is TGCGCCAGCAGCTCAGGACAGACAAGCTTTGGAAACACCATATATTTT. It is translated as CASSSGQTSFGNTIYF. The chain carries TRBV5-1 and TRBJ1-3, with D maybe TRBD1 (6 bases). The CDR3 is 16 residues long. From germline, CDR1 is SGHRS and CDR2 YFSETQ. V lost 3 bases and J 3 bases, leaving 16 bases between the germline ends. Together with reference TRBV5-1 and TRBJ1-3, the CDR3 gives the full variable domain: KAGVTQTPRYLIKTRGQQVTLSCSPISGHRSVSWYQQTPGQGLQFLFEYFSETQRNKGNFPGRFSGRQFSNSRSEMNVSTLELGDSALYLCASSSGQTSFGNTIYFGEGSWLTVV.

The V gene is TRBV19, the J gene TRBJ2-1; a possible D gene is TRBD2 (5 bases). Germline V lookup: CDR1 LNHDA, CDR2 SQIVND (reference sequence). The V and J ends lost 5 bases and 5 bases respectively, with 10 bases between them. This CDR3 has 13 residues. The CDR3 protein is CASSPAVHNEQFF. The CDR3, as DNA: TGTGCCAGTAGTCCAGCGGTGCACAATGAGCAGTTCTTC.

The rearrangement joins TRBV5-6 to TRBJ2-5; 9 positions match TRBD1. Germline loops: CDR1 SGHDT, CDR2 YYEEEE. With V trimmed by 2 bases and J by 4 bases, 6 bases remained unmatched. This CDR3 has 15 residues. The CDR3 spells CASSLTGGRGETQYF. In DNA, the CDR3 is TGTGCCAGCAGCTTAACAGGGGGCCGGGGAGAGACCCAGTACTTC.

CDR3: CASSETGTTGNNEQFF. The DNA of the CDR3 is TGTGCCAGCAGCGAGACCGGGACAACTGGGAACAATGAGCAGTTCTTC. The chain employs TRBV7-8 and TRBJ2-1; D possibly corresponds to TRBD1 (6 bases). The V gene lost 5 bases and the J gene lost 5 bases, with 19 bases spanning the gap. The CDR3 is made up of 16 amino acids. CDR1 is SGHVS, CDR2 FQNEAQ, per germline. The whole variable domain, filled in from reference TRBV7-8 and TRBJ2-1, reads GAGVSQSPRYKVAKRGQDVALRCDPISGHVSLFWYQQALGQGPEFLTYFQNEAQLDKSGLPSDRFFAERPEGSVSTLKIQRTQQEDSAVYLCASSETGTTGNNEQFFGPGTRLTVL.